The sequence of this T cell receptor (beta chain) was determined in a study of PD-L1 blockade in urothelial cancer. Study at large: Patients' histories included 0 to 3 prior chemotherapy regimens.

The assay was immunoSEQ multiplex PCR, and TCRdb's table has in-frame clones only and misses some. The sample lists around 130,000 clones, around 85% occurring once. Study-wide findings and caveats: Durable benefit was linked to greater 3-week expansion of tumor-associated blood clones.

The time point denotes: pretreatment peripheral blood. Comments on this clone: No antigen is known for it.

Material: PBMCs, obtained around atezolizumab (anti-PD-L1) treatment. This clonotype was obtained from a man aged 50 or older with urothelial cancer.

The CDR3 protein is CASRLAGQETQYF. CDR3 in DNA: TGTGCCAGCAGACTAGCGGGACAAGAGACCCAGTACTTC. The V call is TRBV7-2, the J call TRBJ2-5, with 10 positions matching TRBD2. Germline V gives CDR1 SGHTA, CDR2 FQGNSA. This CDR3 spans 13 amino acids. With V trimmed by 6 bases and J by 2 bases, 0 bases remained unmatched.